Sequencing of this T cell receptor beta chain was carried out in a study of response to subunit inactivated influenza vaccine. Notes on the study in general: Each seasonal influenza vaccination recruits few new T cells, the authors suggested.

TCRdb reprocessed the RT-PCR reads with MiXCR, giving one entry per CDR3 protein. The sample has over 800,000 distinct CDR3 sequences; 20% to 25% are singletons. This clonotype was detected many times. The antigen is unknown. V was shortened by 5 bases and J by 4 bases, with 21 bases between the two germline ends. From germline, CDR1 is SGHTA and CDR2 FQGNSA. The CDR3 consists of 17 residues. This receptor was identified in a man aged 50-60 years who received an inactivated influenza vaccine. The source material was PBMCs from blood, sampled more than 4 days after vaccination. This chain connects TRBV7-2 to TRBJ2-1; a possible D gene is TRBD2 (7 bases). This CDR3 is CASSPPRGGGPYNEQFF. The CDR3 nucleotides are TGTGCCAGCAGCCCGCCCCGTGGCGGGGGCCCATACAATGAGCAGTTCTTC.